A selection of T cell receptor beta chains follows, all from one sample in a study of blood T cells in healthy people across ages. TCRdb recomputed calls from the 5' RACE reads with MiXCR, one row per CDR3 protein. The sample carries 600,000 or so distinct CDR3 sequences, around a fifth recorded once. The sample was blood. The origin of the receptors is a man between 65 and 79 years old in good health. Both conserved end residues are part of each CDR3. A D gene is named only where the DNA matches it firmly. Where a row states a size, it is once, few, many or the class of an expanded clone; other rows omit it.

.	TRBV6-1	few	TRBJ1-2	TGTGCCAGCAGTGAATTTGGGAGCTTTGTACAGGGCGCCTATGGCTACACCTTC	CASSEFGSFVQGAYGYTF
.	TRBV6-1	.	TRBJ1-6	TGTGCCAGCAGTGAACGGACACCGAATAATTCACCCCTCCACTTT	CASSERTPNNSPLHF
.	TRBV6-2/TRBV6-3	few	TRBJ2-7	TGTGCCAGCAGTTACTCGCGATTAGCGGACGACGAGCAGTACTTC	CASSYSRLADDEQYF
TRBD2	TRBV14	.	TRBJ2-7	TGTGCCAGCAGCCAAGGAGCTAGCGGGAGCTCCTACGAGCAGTACTTC	CASSQGASGSSYEQYF
.	TRBV29-1	many	TRBJ2-5	TGCAGCGTTGGGGGAGTCGTGAGGGAGAGAGAGACCCAGTACTTC	CSVGGVVRERETQYF
.	TRBV28	.	TRBJ2-5	TGTGCCAGCAGTTTAAAGGCGGGGCGAGAGACCCAGTACTTC	CASSLKAGRETQYF
TRBD2	TRBV6-5	.	TRBJ2-7	TGTGCCAGCAGTTACTCTAACAGACTAGCGGAGACCACCTACGAGCAGTACTTC	CASSYSNRLAETTYEQYF
TRBD1	TRBV7-9	few	TRBJ1-4	TGTGCCAGCAGCCCCGACAGGGGGCGCGTGGCTAATGAAAAACTGTTTTTT	CASSPDRGRVANEKLFF
TRBD2	TRBV5-1	.	TRBJ2-7	TGCGCCAGCAGCAGTTCTAGCGGGGAGCTATACGAGCAGTACTTC	CASSSSSGELYEQYF
.	TRBV5-1	few	TRBJ2-7	TGCGCCAGCGGCCGCAGGACAGGAGGGGACTACGAGCAGTACTTC	CASGRRTGGDYEQYF
TRBD2	TRBV15	.	TRBJ2-1	TGTGCCACCAGAGGGACTAGCCCGCCAAGAGCCTCCTACAATGAGCAGTTCTTC	CATRGTSPPRASYNEQFF
TRBD1	TRBV4-1	few	TRBJ1-2	TGCGCCAGCAGCTTTTCTGGCTCCGGGACAGGGAGTCGAGATGGCTACACCTTC	CASSFSGSGTGSRDGYTF
TRBD2	TRBV2	few	TRBJ2-2	TGTGCCAGCAGTGCAACCGGGACTAGAAACACCGGGGAGCTGTTTTTT	CASSATGTRNTGELFF
TRBD1	TRBV24-1	.	TRBJ2-3	TGTGCCACCAGTGATCCAGGGGGCGTGGGCACAGATACGCAGTATTTT	CATSDPGGVGTDTQYF
TRBD2	TRBV4-3	.	TRBJ2-1	TGCGCCAGCAGCCAAAGCGGGAGATTCTACAATGGGCAGTTCTTC	CASSQSGRFYNGQFF
TRBD1	TRBV14	few	TRBJ1-2	TGTGCCAGCTGCCAAGTGATGGGACAGGGATCGGGCTATGGCTACACCTTC	CASCQVMGQGSGYGYTF
TRBD2	TRBV5-1	.	TRBJ2-3	TGCGCCAGCAGCAGCGGGAGAGGCAGCACAGATACGCAGTATTTT	CASSSGRGSTDTQYF
TRBD1	TRBV7-7	.	TRBJ2-1	TGTGCTAGCAGCTATGGGACAGATGACAATGAGCAGTTCTTC	CASSYGTDDNEQFF
TRBD1	TRBV6-6	.	TRBJ2-7	TGTGCCAGCGTAGGACAGGGCACCGCGGGCGAGCAGTACTTC	CASVGQGTAGEQYF
TRBD2	TRBV6-2/TRBV6-3	.	TRBJ2-2	TGTGCCAGCAGTAGCCCGGGACTAGCGAGGACCGGGGAGCTGTTTTTT	CASSSPGLARTGELFF
.	TRBV20-1	.	TRBJ2-7	TGCAGTGCTAGTCTCGGGACATCTTACGAGCAGTACTTC	CSASLGTSYEQYF
TRBD1	TRBV20-1	.	TRBJ2-5	TGCAGTGCTAGAGATGGGGGACAGAACCAAGAGACCCAGTACTTC	CSARDGGQNQETQYF
TRBD1	TRBV5-1	.	TRBJ2-3	TGCGCCAGCAGCCCGTCCGGGACAGTCACAGATACGCAGTATTTT	CASSPSGTVTDTQYF
.	TRBV6-2/TRBV6-3	few	TRBJ1-2	TGTGCCAGCAAGACAGGTGGTCTTGGCTACACCTTC	CASKTGGLGYTF
.	TRBV20-1	.	TRBJ1-6	TGCAGTGCTCCCGGGGATTCCGGGAATTCACCCCTCCACTTT	CSAPGDSGNSPLHF
.	TRBV12-3/TRBV12-4	few	TRBJ2-6	TGTGCCAGCAGTTCAGCACCTGGGGCCAACGTCCTGGCTTTC	CASSSAPGANVLAF
.	TRBV27	few	TRBJ2-7	TGTGCCAGCAGTAATTTCAGGGGAGCCTCCTACGAGCAGTACTTC	CASSNFRGASYEQYF
.	TRBV20-1	few	TRBJ2-5	TGCAGTGCTAGAGATTCGGGGGAGTGGCGGGAGACCCAGTACTTC	CSARDSGEWRETQYF
TRBD1	TRBV2	few	TRBJ1-4	TGTGCCAGCAGTCCGGGACAGCCTAATGAAAAACTGTTTTTT	CASSPGQPNEKLFF